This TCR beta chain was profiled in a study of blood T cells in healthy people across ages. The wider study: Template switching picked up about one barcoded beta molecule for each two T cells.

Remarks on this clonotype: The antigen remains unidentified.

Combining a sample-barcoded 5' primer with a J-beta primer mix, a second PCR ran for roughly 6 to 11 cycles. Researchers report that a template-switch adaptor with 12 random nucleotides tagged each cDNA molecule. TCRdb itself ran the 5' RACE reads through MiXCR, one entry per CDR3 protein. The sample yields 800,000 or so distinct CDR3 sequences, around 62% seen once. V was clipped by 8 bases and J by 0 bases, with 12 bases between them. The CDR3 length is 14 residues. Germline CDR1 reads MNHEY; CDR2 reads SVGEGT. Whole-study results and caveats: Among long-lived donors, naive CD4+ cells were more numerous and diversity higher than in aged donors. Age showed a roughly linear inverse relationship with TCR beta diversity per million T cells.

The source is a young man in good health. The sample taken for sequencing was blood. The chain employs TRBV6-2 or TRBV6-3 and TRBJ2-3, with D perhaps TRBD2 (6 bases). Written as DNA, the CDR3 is TGTGCCAGCGGGATAGCGGCTAGCACAGATACGCAGTATTTT. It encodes CASGIAASTDTQYF.